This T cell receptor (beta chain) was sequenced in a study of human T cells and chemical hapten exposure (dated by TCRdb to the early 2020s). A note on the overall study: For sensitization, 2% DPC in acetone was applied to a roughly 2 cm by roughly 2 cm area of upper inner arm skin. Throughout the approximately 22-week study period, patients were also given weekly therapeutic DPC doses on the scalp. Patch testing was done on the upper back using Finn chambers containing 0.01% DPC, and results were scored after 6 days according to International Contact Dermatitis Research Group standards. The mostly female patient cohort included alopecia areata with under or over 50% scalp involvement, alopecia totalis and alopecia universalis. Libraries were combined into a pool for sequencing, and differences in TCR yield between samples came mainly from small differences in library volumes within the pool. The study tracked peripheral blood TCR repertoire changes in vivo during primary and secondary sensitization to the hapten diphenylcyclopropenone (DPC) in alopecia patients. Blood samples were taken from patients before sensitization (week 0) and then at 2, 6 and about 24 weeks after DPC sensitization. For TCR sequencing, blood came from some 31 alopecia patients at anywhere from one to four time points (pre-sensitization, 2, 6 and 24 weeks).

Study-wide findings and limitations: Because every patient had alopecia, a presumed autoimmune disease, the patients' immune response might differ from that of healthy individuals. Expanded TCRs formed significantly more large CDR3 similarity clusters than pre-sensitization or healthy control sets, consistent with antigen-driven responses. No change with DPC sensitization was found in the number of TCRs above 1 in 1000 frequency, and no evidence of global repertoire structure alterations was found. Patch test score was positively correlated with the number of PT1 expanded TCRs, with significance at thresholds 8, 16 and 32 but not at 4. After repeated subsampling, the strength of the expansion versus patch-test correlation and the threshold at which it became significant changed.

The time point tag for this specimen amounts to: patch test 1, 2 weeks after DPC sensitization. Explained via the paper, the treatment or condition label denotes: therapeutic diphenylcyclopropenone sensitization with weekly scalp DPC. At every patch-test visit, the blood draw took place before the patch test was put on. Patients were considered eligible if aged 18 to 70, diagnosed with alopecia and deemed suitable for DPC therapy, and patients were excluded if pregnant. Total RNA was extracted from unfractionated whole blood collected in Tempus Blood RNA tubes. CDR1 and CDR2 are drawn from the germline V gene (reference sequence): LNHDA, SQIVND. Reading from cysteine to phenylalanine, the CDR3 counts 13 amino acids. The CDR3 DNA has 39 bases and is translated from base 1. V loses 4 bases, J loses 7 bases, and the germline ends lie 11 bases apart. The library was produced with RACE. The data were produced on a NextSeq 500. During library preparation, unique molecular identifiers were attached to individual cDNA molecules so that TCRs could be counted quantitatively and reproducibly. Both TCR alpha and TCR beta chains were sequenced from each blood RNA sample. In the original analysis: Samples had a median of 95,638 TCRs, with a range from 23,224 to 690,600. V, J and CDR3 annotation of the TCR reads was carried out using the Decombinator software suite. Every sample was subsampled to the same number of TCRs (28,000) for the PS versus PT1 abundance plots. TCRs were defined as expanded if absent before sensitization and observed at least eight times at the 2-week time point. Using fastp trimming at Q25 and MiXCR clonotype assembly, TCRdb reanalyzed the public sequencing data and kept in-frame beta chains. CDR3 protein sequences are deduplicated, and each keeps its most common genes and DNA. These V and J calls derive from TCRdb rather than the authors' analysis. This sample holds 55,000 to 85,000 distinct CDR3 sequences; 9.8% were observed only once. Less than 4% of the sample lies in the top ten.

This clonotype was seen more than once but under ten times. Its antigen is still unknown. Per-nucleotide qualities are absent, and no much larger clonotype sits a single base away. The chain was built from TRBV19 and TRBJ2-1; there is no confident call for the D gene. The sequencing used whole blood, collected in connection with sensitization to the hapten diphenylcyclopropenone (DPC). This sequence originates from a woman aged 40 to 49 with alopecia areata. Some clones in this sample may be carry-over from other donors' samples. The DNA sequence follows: TGTGCCAGTAGTACCCTCTTAGCTAATGAGCAGTTCTTC. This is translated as CASSTLLANEQFF.